Below are 4 T cell receptor beta chains sequenced from a single sample in a study of blood T cell repertoires in COVID-19. Some clones are missing from TCRdb's copy, which holds only in-frame ones; the method was immunoSEQ multiplex PCR. The sample yields around 150,000 clones, approximately 90% seen once. The sequencing input was peripheral blood. Source of these receptors: a woman aged 70-85 years with COVID-19, enrolled during active disease.

This chain joins TRBV28 and TRBJ1-1; 8 positions match TRBD1. The germline CDR1 and CDR2 sequences are MDHEN and SYDVKM. This CDR3 has 13 residues. After removal of 5 bases from V and 3 bases from J, the junction contained 2 bases not matched to a gene. DNA of the CDR3: TGTGCCAGCAGTGTACAGGGGGACACTGAAGCTTTCTTT. It translates to CASSVQGDTEAFF.

The CDR3 region is CASSQHCPCQGIRDYGYTF. The CDR3 DNA sequence: TGCGCCAGCAGTCAACACTGCCCCTGCCAGGGTATTCGGGACTATGGCTACACCTTC. This rearrangement joins TRBV23-1 to TRBJ1-2, with D possibly being TRBD1 (5 bases). TRBV23-1 is identified as an open reading frame with a role that is uncertain. This CDR3 is 19 amino acids long. V was cut by 2 bases and J by 3 bases, with 25 bases left in between.

J is TRBJ2-2 and V is TRBV30; D ambiguous. In germline, CDR1 is GTSNPN, CDR2 SVGIG (reference sequence). Trimming took 1 base from V and 4 from J, leaving 7 bases between them. The CDR3 contains 13 residues. The DNA of the CDR3 is TGTGCCTGGAGTGCTCGGGTCACCGGGGAGCTGTTTTTT. Translating it yields CAWSARVTGELFF.

This sequence joins TRBV5-5 and TRBJ2-2; TRBD1 matches 10 bases. Trimming took 1 base from V and 7 from J; bases not matched to a gene: 7. Germline V gives CDR1 SGHKS, CDR2 YYEKEE (reference sequence). The CDR3 consists of 16 residues. The CDR3 region has the DNA TGTGCCAGCAGCTTGCTCCGACAGGGGGCGGGCGGGGAGCTGTTTTTT. Translation: CASSLLRQGAGGELFF.